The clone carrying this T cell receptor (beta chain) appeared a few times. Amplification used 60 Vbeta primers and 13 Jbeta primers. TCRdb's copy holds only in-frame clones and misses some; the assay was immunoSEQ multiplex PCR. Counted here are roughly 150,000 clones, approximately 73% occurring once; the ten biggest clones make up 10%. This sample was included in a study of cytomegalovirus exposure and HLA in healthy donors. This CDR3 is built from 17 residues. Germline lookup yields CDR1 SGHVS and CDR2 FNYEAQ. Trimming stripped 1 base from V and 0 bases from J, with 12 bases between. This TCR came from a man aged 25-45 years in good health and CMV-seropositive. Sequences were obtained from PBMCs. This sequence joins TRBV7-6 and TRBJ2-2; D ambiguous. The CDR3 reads CASSLEGGVSNTGELFF. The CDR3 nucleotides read TGTGCCAGCAGCTTAGAAGGCGGTGTCTCGAACACCGGGGAGCTGTTTTTT.